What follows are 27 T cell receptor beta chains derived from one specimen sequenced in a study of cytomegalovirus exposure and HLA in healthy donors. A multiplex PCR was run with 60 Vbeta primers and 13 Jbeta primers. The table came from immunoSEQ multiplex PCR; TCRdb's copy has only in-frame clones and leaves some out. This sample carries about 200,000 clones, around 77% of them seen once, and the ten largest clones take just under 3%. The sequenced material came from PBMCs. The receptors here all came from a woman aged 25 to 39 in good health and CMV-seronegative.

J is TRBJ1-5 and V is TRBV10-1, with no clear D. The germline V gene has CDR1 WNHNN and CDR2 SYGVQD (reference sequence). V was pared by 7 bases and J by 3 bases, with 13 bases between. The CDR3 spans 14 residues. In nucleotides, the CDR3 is TGCGCCAGCACCCGCGGAGGGAACAATCAGCCCCAGCATTTT. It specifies CASTRGGNNQPQHF.

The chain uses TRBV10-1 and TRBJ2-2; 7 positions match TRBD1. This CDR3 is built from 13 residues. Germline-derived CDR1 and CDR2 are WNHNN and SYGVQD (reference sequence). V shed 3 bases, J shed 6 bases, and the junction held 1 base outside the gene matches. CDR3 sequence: CASSETGAGELFF. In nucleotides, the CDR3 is TGCGCCAGCAGTGAAACAGGGGCCGGGGAGCTGTTTTTT.

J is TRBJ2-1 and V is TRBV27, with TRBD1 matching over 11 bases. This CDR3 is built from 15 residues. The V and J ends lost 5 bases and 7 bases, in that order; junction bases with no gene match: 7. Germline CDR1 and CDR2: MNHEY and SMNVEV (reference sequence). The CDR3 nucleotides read TGTGCCAGCAGTGACGGGACAGGGGGTACAAATGAGCAGTTCTTC. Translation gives CASSDGTGGTNEQFF.

In DNA, the CDR3 is TGTGCCAGCGGCCCGGGGGGCATGAACACTGAAGCTTTCTTT. This translates into CASGPGGMNTEAFF. V and J are TRBV13 and TRBJ1-1, with D tentatively TRBD1 (6 bases). V was shortened by 8 bases and J by 0 bases, with 13 bases between the two germline ends. Germline assignment: CDR1 PRHDT and CDR2 FYEKMQ (reference sequence). The CDR3 contains 14 residues.

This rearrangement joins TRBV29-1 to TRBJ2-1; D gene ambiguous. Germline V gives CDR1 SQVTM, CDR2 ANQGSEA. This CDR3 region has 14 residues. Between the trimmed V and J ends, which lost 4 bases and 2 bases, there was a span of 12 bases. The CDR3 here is CSVARGTTYNEQFF. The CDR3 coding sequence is TGCAGCGTTGCCAGAGGCACAACCTACAATGAGCAGTTCTTC.

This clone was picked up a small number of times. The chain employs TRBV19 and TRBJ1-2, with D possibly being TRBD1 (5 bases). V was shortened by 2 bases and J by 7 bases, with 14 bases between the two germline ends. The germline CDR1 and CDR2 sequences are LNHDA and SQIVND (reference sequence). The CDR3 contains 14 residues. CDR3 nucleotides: TGTGCCAGTAGTATAAGGTACGGGGGAAGTGGCTACACCTTC. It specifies CASSIRYGGSGYTF.

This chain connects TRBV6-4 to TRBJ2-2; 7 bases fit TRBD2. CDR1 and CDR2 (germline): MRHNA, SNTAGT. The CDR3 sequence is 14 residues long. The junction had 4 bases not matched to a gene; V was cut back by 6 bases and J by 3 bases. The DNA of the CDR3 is TGTGCCAGCAGGCGTAGCGGGTACACCGGGGAGCTGTTTTTT. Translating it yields CASRRSGYTGELFF.

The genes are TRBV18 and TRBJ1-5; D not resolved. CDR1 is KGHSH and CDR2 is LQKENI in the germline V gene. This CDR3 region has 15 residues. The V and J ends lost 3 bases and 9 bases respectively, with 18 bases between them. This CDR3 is CASSPMRNERLPQHF. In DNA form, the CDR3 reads TGTGCCAGCTCACCCATGAGGAACGAAAGGTTGCCCCAGCATTTT.

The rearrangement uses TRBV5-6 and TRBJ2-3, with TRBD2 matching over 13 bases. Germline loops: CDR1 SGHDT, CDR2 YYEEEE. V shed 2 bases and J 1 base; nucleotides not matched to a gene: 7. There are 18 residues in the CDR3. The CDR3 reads CASSFGTSGIGRTDTQYF. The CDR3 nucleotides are TGTGCCAGCAGCTTTGGGACTAGCGGGATCGGTCGCACAGATACGCAGTATTTT.

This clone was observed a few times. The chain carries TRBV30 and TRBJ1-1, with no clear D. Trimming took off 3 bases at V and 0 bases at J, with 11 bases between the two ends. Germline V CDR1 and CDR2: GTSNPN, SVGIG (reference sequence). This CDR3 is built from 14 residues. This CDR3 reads CAWRVPGMNTEAFF. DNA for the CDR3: TGTGCCTGGAGGGTCCCAGGAATGAACACTGAAGCTTTCTTT. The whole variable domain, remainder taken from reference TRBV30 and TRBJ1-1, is SQTIHQWPATLVQPVGSPLSLECTVEGTSNPNLYWYRQAAGRGLQLLFYSVGIGQISSEVPQNLSASRPQDRQFILSSKKLLLSDSGFYLCAWRVPGMNTEAFFGQGTRLTVV.

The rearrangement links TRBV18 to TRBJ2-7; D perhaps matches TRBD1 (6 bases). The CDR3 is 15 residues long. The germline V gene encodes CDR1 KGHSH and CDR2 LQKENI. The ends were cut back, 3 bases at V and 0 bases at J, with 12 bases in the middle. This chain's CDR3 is CASSPYGQSSYEQYF. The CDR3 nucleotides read TGTGCCAGCTCACCGTATGGACAGAGCTCCTACGAGCAGTACTTC.

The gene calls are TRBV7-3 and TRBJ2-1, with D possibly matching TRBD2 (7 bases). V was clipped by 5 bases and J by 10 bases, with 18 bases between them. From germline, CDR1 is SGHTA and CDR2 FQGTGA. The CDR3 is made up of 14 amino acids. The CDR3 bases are TGTGCCAGCAGCACCATAGGGGGGGAGGGGGAGCAGTTCTTC. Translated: CASSTIGGEGEQFF.

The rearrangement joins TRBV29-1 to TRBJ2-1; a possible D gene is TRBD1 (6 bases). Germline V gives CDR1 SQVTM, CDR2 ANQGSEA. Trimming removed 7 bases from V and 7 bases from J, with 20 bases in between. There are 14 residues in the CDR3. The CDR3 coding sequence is TGCAGCGGGAACGGATGGGGGCTGGGGAATGAGCAGTTCTTC. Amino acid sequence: CSGNGWGLGNEQFF.

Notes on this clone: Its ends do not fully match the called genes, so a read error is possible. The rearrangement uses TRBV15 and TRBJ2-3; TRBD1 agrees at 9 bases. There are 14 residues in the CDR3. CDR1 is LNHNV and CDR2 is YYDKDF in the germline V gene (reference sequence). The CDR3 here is CATSIPVPGQGSFF. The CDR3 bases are TGTGCCACCAGCATTCCAGTTCCGGGACAGGGATCCTTTTTT. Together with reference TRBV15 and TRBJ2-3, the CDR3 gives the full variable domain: DAMVIQNPRYQVTQFGKPVTLSCSQTLNHNVMYWYQQKSSQAPKLLFHYYDKDFNNEADTPDNFQSRRPNTSFCFLDIRSPGLGDTAMYLCATSIPVPGQGSFFGPGTRLTVL.

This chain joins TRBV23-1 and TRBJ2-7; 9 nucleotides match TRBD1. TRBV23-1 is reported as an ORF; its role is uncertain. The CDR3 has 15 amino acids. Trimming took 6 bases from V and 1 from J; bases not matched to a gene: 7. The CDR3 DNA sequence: TGCGCCAGCAGACCGAGGACAGGGGCGTCCTACGAGCAGTACTTC. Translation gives CASRPRTGASYEQYF.

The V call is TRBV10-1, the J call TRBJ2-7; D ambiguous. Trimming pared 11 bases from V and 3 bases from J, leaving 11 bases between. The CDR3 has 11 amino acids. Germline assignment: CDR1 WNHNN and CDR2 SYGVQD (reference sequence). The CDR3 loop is CAPGVNYEQYF. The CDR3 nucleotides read TGCGCCCCTGGAGTCAACTACGAGCAGTACTTC.

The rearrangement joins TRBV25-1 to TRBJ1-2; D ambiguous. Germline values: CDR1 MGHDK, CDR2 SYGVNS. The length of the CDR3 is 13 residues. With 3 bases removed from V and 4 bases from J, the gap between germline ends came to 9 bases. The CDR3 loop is CASSELEFYGYTF. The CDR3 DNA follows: TGTGCCAGCAGTGAGTTGGAGTTCTATGGCTACACCTTC.

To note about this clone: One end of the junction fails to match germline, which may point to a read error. The CDR3 sequence: CASSFNRDSYGYPF. Written as DNA, the CDR3 is TGTGCCAGCAGTTTTAACCGGGACAGTTATGGCTACCCCTTC. V gene TRBV27 combines with J gene TRBJ1-2; TRBD1 aligns across 7 bases. Germline CDR1 and CDR2: MNHEY and SMNVEV (reference sequence). The CDR3 is 14 residues long.

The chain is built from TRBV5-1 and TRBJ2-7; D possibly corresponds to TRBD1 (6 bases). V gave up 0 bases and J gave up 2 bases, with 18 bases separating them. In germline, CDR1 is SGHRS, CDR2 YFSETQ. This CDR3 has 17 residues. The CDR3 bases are TGCGCCAGCAGCTTGGCCACATCTCGCGACAGGCCCTACGAGCAGTACTTC. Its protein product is CASSLATSRDRPYEQYF.

The CDR3 coding sequence is TGTGCCAGCAGTTACGAGGTAGGAACTGAAGCTTTCTTT. It specifies CASSYEVGTEAFF. V gene TRBV6-5 combines with J gene TRBJ1-1; no firm D call. This CDR3 contains 13 residues. V lost 2 bases to trimming and J lost 5 bases, with 9 bases between them. CDR1 and CDR2 (germline): MNHEY, SVGAGI.

CDR3 in amino acids: CATSRDSQGGEKLFF. The CDR3 region has the DNA TGTGCCACCAGCAGAGATTCACAGGGGGGTGAAAAACTGTTTTTT. This chain links TRBV15 with TRBJ1-4, with 8 bases aligning to TRBD1. Germline CDR1 is LNHNV and CDR2 is YYDKDF (reference sequence). The CDR3 loop spans 15 amino acids. V trimming: 0 bases; J trimming: 7 bases; junction bases outside the gene matches: 4.

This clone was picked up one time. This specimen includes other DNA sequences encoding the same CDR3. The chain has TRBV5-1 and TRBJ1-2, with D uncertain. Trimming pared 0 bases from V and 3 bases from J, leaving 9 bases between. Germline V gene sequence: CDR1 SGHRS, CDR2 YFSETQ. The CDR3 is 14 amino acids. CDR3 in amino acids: CASSLGGGDYGYTF. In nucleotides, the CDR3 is TGCGCCAGCAGCTTGGGAGGAGGTGACTATGGCTACACCTTC.

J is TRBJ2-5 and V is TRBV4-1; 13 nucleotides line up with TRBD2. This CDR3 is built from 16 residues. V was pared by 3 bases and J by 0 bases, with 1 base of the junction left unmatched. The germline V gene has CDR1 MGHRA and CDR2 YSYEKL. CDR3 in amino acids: CASSQGLAGHQETQYF. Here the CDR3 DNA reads TGCGCCAGCAGCCAGGGACTAGCGGGGCACCAAGAGACCCAGTACTTC.

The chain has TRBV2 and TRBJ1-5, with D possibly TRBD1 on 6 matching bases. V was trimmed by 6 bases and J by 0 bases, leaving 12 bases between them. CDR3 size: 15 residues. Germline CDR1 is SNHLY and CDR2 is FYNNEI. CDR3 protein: CASSPQGSSNQPQHF. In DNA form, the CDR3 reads TGTGCCAGCAGCCCACAGGGTTCTAGCAATCAGCCCCAGCATTTT.

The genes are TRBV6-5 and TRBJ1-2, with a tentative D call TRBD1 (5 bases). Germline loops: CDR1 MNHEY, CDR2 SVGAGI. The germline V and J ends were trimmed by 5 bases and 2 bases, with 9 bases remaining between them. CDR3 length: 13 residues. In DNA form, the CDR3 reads TGTGCCAGCAGTAAACAGGCCAACTATGGCTACACCTTC. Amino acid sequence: CASSKQANYGYTF.

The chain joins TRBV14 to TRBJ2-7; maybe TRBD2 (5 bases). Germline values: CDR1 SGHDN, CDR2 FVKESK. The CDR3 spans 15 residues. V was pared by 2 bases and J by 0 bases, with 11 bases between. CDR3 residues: CASSQLPGSSYEQYF. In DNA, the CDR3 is TGTGCCAGCAGCCAACTTCCGGGGAGCTCCTACGAGCAGTACTTC.

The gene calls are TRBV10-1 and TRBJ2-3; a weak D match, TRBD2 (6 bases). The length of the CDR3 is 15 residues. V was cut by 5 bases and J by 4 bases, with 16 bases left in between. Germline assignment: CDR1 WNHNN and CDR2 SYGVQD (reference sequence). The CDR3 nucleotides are TGCGCCAGCAGTCCGGGACTGGCCAGGGCAGATACGCAGTATTTT. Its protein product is CASSPGLARADTQYF.